This T cell receptor (beta chain) stems from a study of control samples from healthy donors and cancer patients. On this clone: Other DNA sequences within the sample encode an identical CDR3.

TCRdb keeps only in-frame clones here, not all; method: immunoSEQ multiplex PCR. The data contain under 450,000 clones, approximately 92% of them singletons. After removal of 2 bases from V and 1 base from J, the junction contained 3 bases not matched to a gene. Germline assignment: CDR1 MNHEY and CDR2 SVGEGT. The CDR3 contains 15 residues. Material: PBMCs. The clonotype originates from a man aged 35-49 years with head and neck cancer. The chain joins TRBV6-2 or TRBV6-3 to TRBJ1-1, with 8 bases identical to TRBD1. CDR3 DNA sequence: TGTGCCAGCAGTTACCCAGGACAGGGGAACACTGAAGCTTTCTTT. Residues: CASSYPGQGNTEAFF.